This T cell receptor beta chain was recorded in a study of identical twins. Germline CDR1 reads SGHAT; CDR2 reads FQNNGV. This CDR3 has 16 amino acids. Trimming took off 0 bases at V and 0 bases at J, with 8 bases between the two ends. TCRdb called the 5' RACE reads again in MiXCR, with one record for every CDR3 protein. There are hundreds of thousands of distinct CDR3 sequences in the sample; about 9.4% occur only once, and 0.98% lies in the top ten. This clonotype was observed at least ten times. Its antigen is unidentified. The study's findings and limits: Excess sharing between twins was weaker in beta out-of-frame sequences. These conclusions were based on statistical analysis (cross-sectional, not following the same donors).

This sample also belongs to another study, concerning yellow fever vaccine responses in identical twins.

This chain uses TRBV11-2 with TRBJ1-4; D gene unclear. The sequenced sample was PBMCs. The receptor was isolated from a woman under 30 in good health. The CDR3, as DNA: TGTGCCAGCAGCTTAGATCGGGTGGCAACTAATGAAAAACTGTTTTTT. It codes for CASSLDRVATNEKLFF.